Below are 3 T cell receptor beta chains sequenced from a single sample in a study of blood T cell repertoires in COVID-19 (dated by TCRdb to the early 2020s). Libraries were built with the immunoSEQ multiplex PCR assay. TCRdb re-hosts the immuneACCESS table, in-frame sequences only. Its copies lack some clones; in the studies checked, an unresolved V gene accounts for under half of them, and the cause for the rest is not known. In this sample the table shows about 150,000 clones, 76% of which occur a single time. Of the sample, 3% to 4.5% falls within the top ten clones. The sample consisted of peripheral blood. The receptors stem from an elderly woman with acute or convalescent COVID-19.

CDR3 loop: CASSLPQTGGWDTEAFF. The DNA of the CDR3 is TGTGCCAGCAGCTTACCGCAGACAGGGGGCTGGGACACTGAAGCTTTCTTT. The rearrangement uses TRBV7-6 and TRBJ1-1; 10 bases line up with TRBD1. The ends lost 2 bases at V and 3 bases at J; junction bases unmatched: 9. Germline V gene data show CDR1 as SGHVS and CDR2 as FNYEAQ. The CDR3 runs 17 residues.

This clone was observed a handful of times. The chain has TRBV19 and TRBJ1-6; possible D gene TRBD1, 5 bases. Germline-derived CDR1 and CDR2 are LNHDA and SQIVND (reference sequence). The CDR3 sequence is 15 residues long. Trimming left V 3 bases short and J 7 bases short, with 13 bases between. DNA of the CDR3: TGTGCCAGTAGTATCTTAGGGGTGGAGAATTCACCCCTCCACTTT. As protein: CASSILGVENSPLHF.

The chain uses TRBV27 and TRBJ1-2, with D tentatively TRBD1 (6 bases). This CDR3 spans 16 amino acids. Germline CDR1 and CDR2: MNHEY and SMNVEV (reference sequence). V was clipped by 0 bases and J by 5 bases, with 16 bases between them. The CDR3 here is CASSLSPRGHRYGYTF. As DNA, the CDR3 is TGTGCCAGCAGTTTATCGCCCAGGGGACACCGTTATGGCTACACCTTC.